This entry describes one TCR beta chain. The V gene's germline CDR1 is SGHTA and CDR2 FQGNSA. V shed 0 bases and J shed 10 bases, with 7 bases lying between them. The CDR3 length is 12 residues. This record comes from a study of cytomegalovirus exposure and HLA in healthy donors. TCRdb keeps only in-frame clones here, not all; method: immunoSEQ multiplex PCR. The profile shows 65,000 to 95,000 clones, around 95% of them singletons. The receptor was derived from a man aged 18 to 29 in good health and CMV-seronegative. This chain connects TRBV7-2 to TRBJ2-1; D is undetermined. The sample taken for sequencing was PBMCs. For the CDR3, the DNA is TGTGCCAGCAGCTTAGCGTTGAGGGAGCAGTTCTTC. Translated, it gives CASSLALREQFF.